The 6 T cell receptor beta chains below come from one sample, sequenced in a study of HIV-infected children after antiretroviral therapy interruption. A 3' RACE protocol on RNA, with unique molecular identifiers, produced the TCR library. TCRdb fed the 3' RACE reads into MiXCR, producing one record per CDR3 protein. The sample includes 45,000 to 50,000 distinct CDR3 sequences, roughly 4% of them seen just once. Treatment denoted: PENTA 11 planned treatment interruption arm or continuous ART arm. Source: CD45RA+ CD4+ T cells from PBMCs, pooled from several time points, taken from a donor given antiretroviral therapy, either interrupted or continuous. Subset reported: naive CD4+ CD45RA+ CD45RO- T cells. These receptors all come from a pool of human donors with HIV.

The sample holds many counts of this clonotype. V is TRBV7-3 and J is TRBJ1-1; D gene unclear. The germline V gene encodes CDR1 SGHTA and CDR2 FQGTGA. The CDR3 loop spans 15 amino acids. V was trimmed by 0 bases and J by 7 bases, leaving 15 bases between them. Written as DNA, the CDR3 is TGTGCCAGCAGCTTAACGTTAACTGGAACAGATGAAGCTTTCTTT. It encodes CASSLTLTGTDEAFF.

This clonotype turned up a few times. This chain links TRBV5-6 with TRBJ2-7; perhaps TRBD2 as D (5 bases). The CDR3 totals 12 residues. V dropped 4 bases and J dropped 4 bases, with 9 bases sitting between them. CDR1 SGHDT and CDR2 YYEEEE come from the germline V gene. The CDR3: CASSSGTYEQYF. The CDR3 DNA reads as TGTGCCAGCAGCAGCGGTACATACGAGCAGTACTTC.

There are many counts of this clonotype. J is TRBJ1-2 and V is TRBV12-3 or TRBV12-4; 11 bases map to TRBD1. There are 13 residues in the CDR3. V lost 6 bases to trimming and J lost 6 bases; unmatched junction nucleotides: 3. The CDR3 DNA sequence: TGTGCCAGCAGGCGGACAGGGGGCCATGGCTACACCTTC. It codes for CASRRTGGHGYTF.

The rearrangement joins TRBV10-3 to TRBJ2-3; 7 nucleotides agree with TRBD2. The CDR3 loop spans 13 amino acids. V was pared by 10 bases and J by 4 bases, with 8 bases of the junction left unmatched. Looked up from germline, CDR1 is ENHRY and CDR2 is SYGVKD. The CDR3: CASQTGRADTQYF. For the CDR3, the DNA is TGTGCCAGCCAGACGGGGAGGGCAGATACGCAGTATTTT.

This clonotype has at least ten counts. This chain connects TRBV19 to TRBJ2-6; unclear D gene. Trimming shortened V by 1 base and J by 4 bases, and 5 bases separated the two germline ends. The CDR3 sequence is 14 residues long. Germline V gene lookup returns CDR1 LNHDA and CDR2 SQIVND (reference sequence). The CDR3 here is CASSIGSGANVLTF. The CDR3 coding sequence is TGTGCCAGTAGTATAGGATCCGGGGCCAACGTCCTGACTTTC. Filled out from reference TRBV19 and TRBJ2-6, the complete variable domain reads DGGITQSPKYLFRKEGQNVTLSCEQNLNHDAMYWYRQDPGQGLRLIYYSQIVNDFQKGDIAEGYSVSREKKESFPLTVTSAQKNPTAFYLCASSIGSGANVLTFGAGSRLTVL.

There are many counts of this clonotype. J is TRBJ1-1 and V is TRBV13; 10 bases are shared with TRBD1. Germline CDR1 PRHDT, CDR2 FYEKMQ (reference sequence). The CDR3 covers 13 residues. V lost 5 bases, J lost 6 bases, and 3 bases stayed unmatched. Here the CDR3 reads CASSPGQGAEAFF. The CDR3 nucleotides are TGTGCCAGCAGCCCCGGACAGGGGGCTGAAGCTTTCTTT.